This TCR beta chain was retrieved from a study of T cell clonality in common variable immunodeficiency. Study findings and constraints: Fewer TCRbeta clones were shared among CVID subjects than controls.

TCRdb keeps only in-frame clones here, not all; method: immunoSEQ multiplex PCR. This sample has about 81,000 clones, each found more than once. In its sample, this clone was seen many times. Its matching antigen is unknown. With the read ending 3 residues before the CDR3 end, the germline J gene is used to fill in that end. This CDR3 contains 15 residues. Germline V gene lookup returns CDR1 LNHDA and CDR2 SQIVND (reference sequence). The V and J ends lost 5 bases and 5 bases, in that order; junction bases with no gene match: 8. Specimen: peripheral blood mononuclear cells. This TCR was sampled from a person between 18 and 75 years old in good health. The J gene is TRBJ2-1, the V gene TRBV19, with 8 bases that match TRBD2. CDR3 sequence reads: CASSVSGLVNNEQFF. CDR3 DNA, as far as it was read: TGTGCCAGTAGTGTATCGGGACTAGTAAACAATGAG.